These 29 T cell receptor beta chains originate from one sample sequenced in a study of Ad26.COV2.S vaccination and SARS-CoV-2 variants. Here immunoSEQ multiplex PCR was the method, and the copy in TCRdb shows in-frame clones only, minus some. The sample shows about 350,000 clones, about 85% of them seen only once. The treatment here: 15 to 20 received Ad26.COV2.S at low or high dose, single or two shots; five or six received placebo; per-sample allocation not given. At day 63 after the first vaccine or placebo injection, samples were drawn. The sample here was peripheral blood, taken in a trial of Ad26.COV2.S vaccine versus placebo. These receptors originate from a person aged 18 to 65 who received the Ad26.COV2.S COVID-19 vaccine or a placebo.

CDR3 coding DNA: TGTGCCAGCAGCCAGGGAGGACAGGGGAAGACCTACGAGCAGTACTTC. Translated, it gives CASSQGGQGKTYEQYF. This chain connects TRBV3-1 (or the pseudogene TRBV3-2) to TRBJ2-7; 9 nucleotides line up with TRBD1. J was trimmed by 2 bases and V by 3 bases; bases with no gene match: 8. Looked up from germline, CDR1 is LGHDT and CDR2 is YNNKEL (reference sequence). CDR3 size: 16 residues.

The chain joins TRBV19 to TRBJ1-5, with a possible D match to TRBD1 (5 bases). Germline lookup yields CDR1 LNHDA and CDR2 SQIVND (reference sequence). Trimming removed 7 bases at V and 4 bases at J, with 20 bases between. CDR3 size: 16 residues. The DNA for the CDR3 is TGTGCCAGTAAATTGGGGCAGAGGGCCCTTAATCAGCCCCAGCATTTT. This codes for CASKLGQRALNQPQHF.

The chain carries TRBV6-2 or TRBV6-3 and TRBJ1-4; 7 bases map to TRBD1. CDR3 size: 17 residues. V shed 5 bases and J 4 bases; nucleotides not matched to a gene: 13. Germline V gene sequence: CDR1 MNHEY, CDR2 SVGEGT. The CDR3 DNA reads as TGTGCCAGCAGTAACCCCCGGGACAGCCGGAATAATGAAAAACTGTTTTTT. This gives the protein CASSNPRDSRNNEKLFF.

V usage is TRBV27 and J usage is TRBJ2-1; D is uncertain. The CDR3 spans 13 residues. Trimming left V 4 bases short and J 8 bases short, with 12 bases between. Germline lookup yields CDR1 MNHEY and CDR2 SMNVEV (reference sequence). The CDR3 here is CASSSVDRDEQFF. The CDR3 DNA sequence: TGTGCCAGCAGTTCGGTCGATCGCGATGAGCAGTTCTTC.

This chain connects TRBV5-1 to TRBJ1-2; 11 nucleotides align to TRBD1. CDR1 is SGHRS, CDR2 YFSETQ, per germline. V lost 3 bases to trimming and J lost 5 bases; unmatched junction nucleotides: 9. This CDR3 is 16 amino acids long. CDR3 DNA: TGCGCCAGCAGCTCAACCTCCGGGACAGGGGGATATGGCTACACCTTC. This gives the protein CASSSTSGTGGYGYTF.

The gene calls are TRBV6-5 and TRBJ2-7; maybe TRBD1 (6 bases). Germline V gene sequence: CDR1 MNHEY, CDR2 SVGAGI. Between the trimmed V and J ends, which lost 4 bases and 3 bases, there was a span of 19 bases. The CDR3 has 16 residues. CDR3 sequence: CASSFRTDGRGYEQYF. CDR3 sequence (DNA): TGTGCCAGCAGTTTCCGGACAGACGGACGGGGCTACGAGCAGTACTTC.

This clone was seen more than once but under ten times. The chain employs TRBV13 and TRBJ2-2; D is perhaps TRBD2 (5 bases). The length of the CDR3 is 19 residues. Trimming left V 1 base short and J 0 bases short, with 18 bases between. Germline V lookup: CDR1 PRHDT, CDR2 FYEKMQ (reference sequence). As DNA, the CDR3 is TGTGCCAGCAGCTTAGTACGGGGTCGGCTAGCCGCGAACACCGGGGAGCTGTTTTTT. Its protein product is CASSLVRGRLAANTGELFF.

V is TRBV5-1 and J is TRBJ2-1, with 10 bases fitting TRBD2. The CDR3 loop spans 16 amino acids. CDR1 SGHRS and CDR2 YFSETQ come from the germline V gene. Trimming at V came to 2 bases and at J to 2 bases, leaving 4 bases not matched to a gene. CDR3 in amino acids: CASSFLAGAPYNEQFF. CDR3 coding DNA: TGCGCCAGCAGCTTCCTAGCGGGGGCCCCCTACAATGAGCAGTTCTTC.

The chain couples TRBV10-3 to TRBJ2-3; D is perhaps TRBD2 (6 bases). This CDR3 region has 16 residues. Trimming removed 6 bases at V and 0 bases at J, with 16 bases between. Germline V gene data show CDR1 as ENHRY and CDR2 as SYGVKD. This CDR3 reads CAIREGAYPSTDTQYF. CDR3 coding DNA: TGTGCCATCAGGGAGGGCGCTTATCCTAGCACAGATACGCAGTATTTT.

The chain links TRBV10-2 to TRBJ2-7; D gene uncertain. V lost 5 bases to trimming and J lost 2 bases, with 7 bases between them. Germline CDR1 reads WSHSY; CDR2 reads SAAADI. There are 12 residues in the CDR3. CDR3 residues: CASSSGPYEQYF. DNA of the CDR3: TGCGCCAGCAGTAGTGGCCCCTACGAGCAGTACTTC.

This chain connects TRBV5-4 to TRBJ2-1; a weak D match, TRBD2 (6 bases). The CDR3 has 12 residues. V lost 4 bases, J lost 8 bases, and 10 bases lay in between. From germline, CDR1 is SGHNT and CDR2 YYREEE (reference sequence). CDR3: CASSTSGHEQFF. CDR3 nucleotides: TGTGCCAGCAGCACAAGCGGGCATGAGCAGTTCTTC.

The chain uses TRBV9 and TRBJ1-2, with 7 bases fitting TRBD1. V dropped 4 bases and J dropped 7; count of bases not matched to a gene: 7. This CDR3 comprises 13 residues. Germline V gene data show CDR1 as SGDLS and CDR2 as YYNGEE. CDR3 bases: TGTGCCAGCAGCCCAGGGGGGTCAGCTGGCTACACCTTC. Translating it yields CASSPGGSAGYTF.

The V and J genes are TRBV5-1 and TRBJ1-4; tentatively, D is TRBD1 (6 bases). Trimming removed 5 bases from V and 6 bases from J, with 14 bases in between. This CDR3 spans 14 amino acids. From germline, CDR1 is SGHRS and CDR2 YFSETQ. CDR3 protein: CASSLLGGDEKLFF. CDR3 bases: TGCGCCAGCAGTCTCCTAGGGGGGGATGAAAAACTGTTTTTT.

The chain is built from TRBV27 and TRBJ2-3, with a weak D call TRBD1 (5 bases). V was trimmed by 2 bases and J by 6 bases, leaving 12 bases between them. The germline V gene encodes CDR1 MNHEY and CDR2 SMNVEV (reference sequence). The CDR3 sequence is 14 residues long. The CDR3 DNA is TGTGCCAGCAGTTTAGGGGCCCGGTGGGATACGCAGTATTTT. Translating gives CASSLGARWDTQYF.

This clone was recorded once. The J gene is TRBJ1-5, the V gene TRBV7-9, with D hard to call. Trimming left V 3 bases short and J 6 bases short, with 6 bases between. The CDR3 runs to 12 residues. Germline values: CDR1 SEHNR, CDR2 FQNEAQ (reference sequence). The CDR3 region is CASSFFGQPQHF. Here the CDR3 DNA reads TGTGCCAGCAGCTTTTTCGGTCAGCCCCAGCATTTT. The entire variable domain, with the rest obtained from reference TRBV7-9 and TRBJ1-5, is as follows: DTGVSQNPRHKITKRGQNVTFRCDPISEHNRLYWYRQTLGQGPEFLTYFQNEAQLEKSRLLSDRFSAERPKGSFSTLEIQRTEQGDSAMYLCASSFFGQPQHFGDGTRLSIL.

CDR3 sequence (DNA): TGCGCCAGCAGCCAAGATGGGGCTGGGTACGAGCAGTACTTC. It encodes CASSQDGAGYEQYF. The gene calls are TRBV4-1 and TRBJ2-7; weak D call: TRBD1 (5 bases). This CDR3 is built from 14 residues. Germline CDR1 is MGHRA and CDR2 is YSYEKL. The V gene lost 0 bases and the J gene lost 4 bases, with 10 bases spanning the gap.

V usage is TRBV7-2 and J usage is TRBJ2-3; possibly TRBD1 or TRBD2 for D (6 bases each). There are 16 residues in the CDR3. CDR1 SGHTA and CDR2 FQGNSA come from the germline V gene. Trimming cost V 5 bases and J 9 bases, with 24 bases left between them. CDR3 sequence reads: CASSEGVAATTGTQYF. The CDR3 nucleotides read TGTGCCAGCAGCGAGGGGGTAGCGGCCACCACCGGCACGCAGTATTTT. Variable domain in full (rest from reference TRBV7-2 and TRBJ2-3): GAGVSQSPSNKVTEKGKDVELRCDPISGHTALYWYRQSLGQGLEFLIYFQGNSAPDKSGLPSDRFSAERTGGSVSTLTIQRTQQEDSAVYLCASSEGVAATTGTQYFGPGTRLTVL.

The CDR3: CASSQALTGSEKLFF. DNA of the CDR3: TGTGCCAGCAGCCAAGCCCTGACAGGATCAGAAAAACTGTTTTTT. This chain connects TRBV3-1 (or the pseudogene TRBV3-2) to TRBJ1-4; possibly TRBD1 for D (6 bases). CDR1 and CDR2 (germline): LGHDT, YNNKEL (reference sequence). V was pared by 1 base and J by 8 bases, with 14 bases between. The CDR3 totals 15 residues.

Concerning this clone: This specimen includes other DNA sequences encoding the same CDR3. The genes are TRBV7-9 and TRBJ2-3; D not resolved. The CDR3 runs to 11 residues. The germline V gene has CDR1 SEHNR and CDR2 FQNEAQ (reference sequence). V dropped 3 bases and J dropped 4 bases, with 2 bases sitting between them. The CDR3 loop reads CASSFSDTQYF. The CDR3 region has the DNA TGTGCCAGCAGCTTTTCAGATACGCAGTATTTT.

This clone came up many times. This chain joins TRBV5-1 and TRBJ2-7; the D is unclear. The germline V gene has CDR1 SGHRS and CDR2 YFSETQ. Trimming took 0 bases from V and 1 from J, leaving 8 bases between them. The CDR3 is 14 residues long. The CDR3 is CASSLESRSYEQYF. In DNA form, the CDR3 reads TGCGCCAGCAGCTTGGAGTCACGGTCCTACGAGCAGTACTTC.

V is TRBV7-2 and J is TRBJ2-5, with 10 positions matching TRBD2. The germline CDR1 and CDR2 sequences are SGHTA and FQGNSA. The CDR3 is made up of 18 amino acids. Trimming took 3 bases from V and 5 from J; bases not matched to a gene: 15. CDR3 nucleotides: TGTGCCAGCAGCTTCGTAGCGGGGGGCCGACGGAGTACGGAGACCCAGTACTTC. Translation: CASSFVAGGRRSTETQYF.

This chain connects TRBV25-1 to TRBJ2-1; 10 bases line up with TRBD2. Germline CDR1 and CDR2: MGHDK and SYGVNS. Trimming took 4 bases from V and 8 from J; bases not matched to a gene: 8. The CDR3 totals 15 residues. The CDR3 coding sequence is TGTGCCAGCAGTGGGACTAGCGGTTGGGGTTATGAGCAGTTCTTC. Protein product: CASSGTSGWGYEQFF.

The rearrangement uses TRBV13 and TRBJ1-3; D is uncertain. From germline, CDR1 is PRHDT and CDR2 FYEKMQ (reference sequence). The CDR3 extends over 16 amino acids. Trimming removed 1 base from V and 2 bases from J, with 12 bases in between. CDR3 in DNA: TGTGCCAGCAGCTTAGAACAGCCGGGCACTGGAAACACCATATATTTT. It encodes CASSLEQPGTGNTIYF.

This sequence joins TRBV15 and TRBJ2-1; D may be TRBD1 or TRBD2 (5 bases each). Looked up from germline, CDR1 is LNHNV and CDR2 is YYDKDF (reference sequence). The V end was cut by 0 bases, the J end by 5 bases, with 29 bases between. The CDR3 is 21 amino acids. The DNA of the CDR3 is TGTGCCACCAGCAGAGAGAGGGGTCCTGGTCTAAGCGGTCAGCGAAACAATGAGCAGTTCTTC. This encodes CATSRERGPGLSGQRNNEQFF. The full variable domain, rest sourced from reference TRBV15 and TRBJ2-1, is DAMVIQNPRYQVTQFGKPVTLSCSQTLNHNVMYWYQQKSSQAPKLLFHYYDKDFNNEADTPDNFQSRRPNTSFCFLDIRSPGLGDTAMYLCATSRERGPGLSGQRNNEQFFGPGTRLTVL.

This clone has only a few counts. V gene TRBV10-1 combines with J gene TRBJ2-7; no firm D call. Germline V gene sequence: CDR1 WNHNN, CDR2 SYGVQD (reference sequence). Trimming left V 0 bases short and J 0 bases short, with 6 bases between. The CDR3 sequence is 14 residues long. The CDR3 protein is CASSESVGSYEQYF. The CDR3 DNA follows: TGCGCCAGCAGTGAGTCGGTCGGCTCCTACGAGCAGTACTTC.

V is TRBV6-2 or TRBV6-3 and J is TRBJ2-2, with 11 positions matching TRBD2. With 2 bases clipped from V and 1 base from J, the junction kept 0 bases outside the gene matches. In germline, CDR1 is MNHEY, CDR2 SVGEGT. The CDR3 loop spans 16 amino acids. Here the CDR3 reads CASSYGTSGNTGELFF. The CDR3 DNA reads TGTGCCAGCAGTTACGGGACTAGCGGGAACACCGGGGAGCTGTTTTTT.

The chain links TRBV7-9 to TRBJ2-2; a weak D match, TRBD2 (5 bases). V lost 5 bases and J lost 2, with 15 bases in between. The CDR3 contains 16 residues. Germline lookup yields CDR1 SEHNR and CDR2 FQNEAQ (reference sequence). CDR3 nucleotides: TGTGCCAGCAGCCCACCAGCGGCCTACAACACCGGGGAGCTGTTTTTT. Protein sequence: CASSPPAAYNTGELFF.

The chain couples TRBV6-1 to TRBJ2-3; D gene ambiguous. V was pared by 2 bases and J by 2 bases, with 5 bases between. CDR1 is MNHNS, CDR2 SASEGT, per germline. The CDR3 has 13 amino acids. CDR3 amino acids: CASSELPTDTQYF. In DNA, the CDR3 is TGTGCCAGCAGTGAATTACCCACAGATACGCAGTATTTT.

The CDR3 sequence is CASSQDLWPQENEQFF. CDR3 coding DNA: TGCGCCAGCAGCCAAGATTTGTGGCCACAGGAAAATGAGCAGTTCTTC. The J gene is TRBJ2-1, the V gene TRBV4-1, with a weak D call TRBD1 (5 bases). Germline V lookup: CDR1 MGHRA, CDR2 YSYEKL. The CDR3 loop spans 16 amino acids. Trimming took 0 bases from V and 7 from J, leaving 16 bases between them.